The T cell receptor beta chain under discussion was sequenced for a study of T cell repertoires in cytomegalovirus infection. Overall study: Indications came from public TCR beta signatures; they pointed to CMV infection and to a matching HLA type.

Of note for this clonotype: The antigen remains undetermined.

CDR1 is SEHNR, CDR2 FQNEAQ, per germline (reference sequence). V was clipped by 7 bases and J by 9 bases; unmatched bases: 12. This CDR3 comprises 15 residues. TCRdb re-called the reads through MiXCR, storing one row per CDR3 protein. The sample lists about 470,000 distinct CDR3 sequences; approximately 46% were seen once. The receptor was isolated from a human donor in good health (CMV status not recorded). Some clones in this sample may be carry-over from other donors' samples. Here the sequenced sample was cultured PBMCs, taken from culture after CMV antigen stimulation. The V gene is TRBV7-9, the J gene TRBJ2-1; 10 bases match TRBD2. Here the CDR3 reads CASTEGASGRSEQFF. The CDR3 DNA reads as TGTGCCAGCACCGAGGGGGCTAGCGGGAGATCTGAGCAGTTCTTC.